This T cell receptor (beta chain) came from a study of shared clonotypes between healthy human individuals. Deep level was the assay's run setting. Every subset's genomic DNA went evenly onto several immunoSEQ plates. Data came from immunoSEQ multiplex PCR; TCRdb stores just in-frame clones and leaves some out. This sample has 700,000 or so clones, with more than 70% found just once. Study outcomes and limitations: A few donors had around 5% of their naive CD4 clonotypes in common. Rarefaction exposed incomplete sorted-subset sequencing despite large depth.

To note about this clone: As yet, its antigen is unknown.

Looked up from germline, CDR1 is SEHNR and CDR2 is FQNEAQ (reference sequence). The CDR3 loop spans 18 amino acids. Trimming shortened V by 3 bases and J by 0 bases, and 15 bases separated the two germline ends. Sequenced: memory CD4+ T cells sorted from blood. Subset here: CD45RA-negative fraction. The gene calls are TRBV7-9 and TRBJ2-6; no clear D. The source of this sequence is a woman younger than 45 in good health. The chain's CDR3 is CASSFQSHTYSGANVLTF. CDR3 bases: TGTGCCAGCAGCTTTCAAAGTCACACTTACTCTGGGGCCAACGTCCTGACTTTC.